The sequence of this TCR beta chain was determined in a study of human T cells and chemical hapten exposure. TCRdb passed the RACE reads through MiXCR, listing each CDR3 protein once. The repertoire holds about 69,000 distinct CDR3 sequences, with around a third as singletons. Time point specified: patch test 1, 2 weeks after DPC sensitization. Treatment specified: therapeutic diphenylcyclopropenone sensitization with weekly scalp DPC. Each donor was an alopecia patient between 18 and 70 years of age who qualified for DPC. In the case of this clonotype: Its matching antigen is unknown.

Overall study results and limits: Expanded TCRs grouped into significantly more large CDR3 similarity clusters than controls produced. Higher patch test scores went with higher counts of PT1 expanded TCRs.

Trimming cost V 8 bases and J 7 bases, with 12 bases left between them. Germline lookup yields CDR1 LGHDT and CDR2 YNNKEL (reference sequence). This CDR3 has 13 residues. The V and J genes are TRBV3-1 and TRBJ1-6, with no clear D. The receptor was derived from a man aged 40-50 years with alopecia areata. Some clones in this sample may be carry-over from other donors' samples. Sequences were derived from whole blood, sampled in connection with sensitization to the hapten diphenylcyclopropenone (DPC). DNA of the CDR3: TGTGCCAGCGGGATTGCATCCAATTCACCCCTCCACTTT. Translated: CASGIASNSPLHF.